This T cell receptor (beta chain) was found in a study of blood T cell repertoires in COVID-19. Assay used: immunoSEQ multiplex PCR; TCRdb lists only in-frame clones, some missing. The table has 300,000 to 400,000 clones, approximately 91% seen once. The germline gives CDR1 KGHSH, CDR2 LQKENI. Trimming took off 2 bases at V and 5 bases at J, with 9 bases between the two ends. The CDR3 runs to 13 residues. This TCR derives from a woman aged 25 to 39 who had been exposed to COVID-19. This chain joins TRBV18 and TRBJ1-2; D is ambiguous. Material: PBMCs or T cells enriched from blood (not recorded which). CDR3 amino acids: CASSPEDSYGYTF. The CDR3 bases are TGTGCCAGCTCACCAGAGGACTCTTATGGCTACACCTTC.